These T cell receptor beta chains were read from a single sample in a study of blood T cells in healthy people across ages. Each CDR3 protein is one row after TCRdb ran MiXCR on the 5' RACE reads. Of 790,000 or so distinct CDR3 sequences listed, roughly three fifths are singletons. The material sequenced was blood. These receptors were collected from a man aged 35 to 55 in good health. Each CDR3 is given with its conserved first and last residue. D genes are given only for firm matches. Some rows mark clone size as missing; the rest say once, few, many or name a class of expanded clone.

J,V,size,D,CDR3,DNA
TRBJ2-1,TRBV27,many,.,CASSLGQAGNEQFF,TGTGCCAGCAGTTTGGGGCAGGCGGGCAATGAGCAGTTCTTC
TRBJ2-1,TRBV6-5,.,.,CASSRRDSRSEQFF,TGTGCCAGCAGTAGGAGGGACAGTAGGAGTGAGCAGTTCTTC
TRBJ2-1,TRBV15,.,.,CATSPRGRGPYNEQFF,TGTGCCACCAGCCCAAGGGGGAGGGGGCCCTACAATGAGCAGTTCTTC
TRBJ1-5,TRBV25-1,.,.,CASRQGRDQPQHF,TGTGCCAGCAGGCAGGGAAGGGATCAGCCCCAGCATTTT
TRBJ1-6,TRBV20-1,.,TRBD1,CSAIGQGPNSPLHF,TGCAGTGCGATAGGACAGGGTCCTAATTCACCCCTCCACTTT
TRBJ2-3,TRBV15,.,TRBD1,CATSLRTGGDTQYF,TGTGCCACCAGCCTGAGGACAGGGGGAGATACGCAGTATTTT
TRBJ2-7,TRBV10-2,.,.,CASSEVALPYEQYF,TGCGCCAGCAGTGAAGTAGCGCTCCCCTACGAGCAGTACTTC
TRBJ2-3,TRBV28,.,TRBD1,CASSSGQGPPDTQYF,TGTGCCAGCAGTTCGGGACAGGGGCCTCCAGATACGCAGTATTTT
TRBJ1-1,TRBV7-2,few,TRBD1,CASSLVYGTAEAFF,TGTGCCAGCAGCTTAGTCTACGGGACAGCTGAAGCTTTCTTT
TRBJ2-3,TRBV2,.,TRBD1,CASSRQGPSTDTQYF,TGTGCCAGCAGCCGACAGGGCCCTAGCACAGATACGCAGTATTTT
TRBJ1-1,TRBV7-6,many,.,CASSLTALNTEAFF,TGTGCCAGCAGCTTGACAGCCCTAAACACTGAAGCTTTCTTT
TRBJ2-5,TRBV3-1,.,.,CASSQDNGGETQYF,TGTGCCAGCAGCCAAGATAATGGCGGAGAGACCCAGTACTTC
TRBJ1-6,TRBV28,.,TRBD1,CASSENRGRNSPLHF,TGTGCCAGCAGTGAAAACAGGGGCCGCAATTCACCCCTCCACTTT
TRBJ2-1,TRBV20-1,.,.,CSATGSNEQFF,TGCAGTGCTACCGGAAGCAATGAGCAGTTCTTC
TRBJ2-3,TRBV27,.,TRBD2,CASSLELAGFTDTQYF,TGTGCCAGCAGTTTAGAACTAGCGGGATTCACAGATACGCAGTATTTT
TRBJ1-2,TRBV9,.,.,CASRNEAGYTF,TGTGCCAGCAGGAATGAAGCTGGCTACACCTTC
TRBJ2-2,TRBV12-3/TRBV12-4,.,.,CASVLRTGELFF,TGTGCCAGCGTATTACGGACCGGGGAGCTGTTTTTT
TRBJ2-1,TRBV9,.,.,CASSVVPPRGEQFF,TGTGCCAGCAGCGTAGTCCCCCCTAGAGGAGAGCAGTTCTTC
TRBJ1-1,TRBV7-3,.,.,CASSRDGTTEAFF,TGTGCCAGCAGCCGGGACGGGACCACTGAAGCTTTCTTT
TRBJ2-7,TRBV27,.,TRBD2,CASSPPPGGPYHEQYF,TGTGCCAGCAGCCCTCCTCCGGGGGGGCCCTACCACGAGCAGTACTTC
TRBJ2-7,TRBV5-5,.,.,CASSFSLQRSNYEQYF,TGTGCCAGCAGCTTCAGCCTTCAGAGGAGTAACTACGAGCAGTACTTC
TRBJ2-7,TRBV20-1,.,TRBD1,CSASPGQFYEQYF,TGCAGTGCTTCTCCGGGACAGTTCTACGAGCAGTACTTC
TRBJ2-7,TRBV25-1,once,TRBD1,CASSGPWDRVNDEQYF,TGTGCCAGCAGTGGGCCTTGGGACAGGGTAAATGACGAGCAGTACTTC
TRBJ1-1,TRBV4-3,few,.,CASSQEPLGTEAFF,TGCGCCAGCAGCCAAGAGCCCTTAGGCACTGAAGCTTTCTTT
TRBJ2-1,TRBV12-3/TRBV12-4,.,TRBD2,CASSPAGTKYYNEQFF,TGTGCCAGCAGCCCCGCCGGGACTAAGTACTACAATGAGCAGTTCTTC
TRBJ1-2,TRBV28,.,.,CASRRRGRTNYGYTF,TGTGCCAGCAGACGTAGGGGGAGAACTAACTATGGCTACACCTTC